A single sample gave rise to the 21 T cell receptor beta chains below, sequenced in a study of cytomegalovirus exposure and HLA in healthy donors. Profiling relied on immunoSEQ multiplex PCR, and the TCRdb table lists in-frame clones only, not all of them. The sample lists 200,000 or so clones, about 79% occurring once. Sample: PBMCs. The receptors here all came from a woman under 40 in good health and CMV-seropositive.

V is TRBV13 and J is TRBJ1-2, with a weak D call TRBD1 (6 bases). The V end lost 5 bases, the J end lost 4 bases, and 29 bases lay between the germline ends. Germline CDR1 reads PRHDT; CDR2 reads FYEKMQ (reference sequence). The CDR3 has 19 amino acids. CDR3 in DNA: TGTGCCAGCAGCCCTCAGCGAACGAGCGGGGTTACAGGGCGCTATGGCTACACCTTC. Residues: CASSPQRTSGVTGRYGYTF.

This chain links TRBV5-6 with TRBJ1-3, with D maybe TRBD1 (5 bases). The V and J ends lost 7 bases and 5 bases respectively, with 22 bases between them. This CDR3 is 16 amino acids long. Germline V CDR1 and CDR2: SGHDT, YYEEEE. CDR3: CASADYRDPKRNTIYF. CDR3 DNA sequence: TGTGCCAGCGCGGACTACCGGGACCCTAAAAGAAACACCATATATTTT. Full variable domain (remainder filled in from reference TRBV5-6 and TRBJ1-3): DAGVTQSPTHLIKTRGQQVTLRCSPKSGHDTVSWYQQALGQGPQFIFQYYEEEERQRGNFPDRFSGHQFPNYSSELNVNALLLGDSALYLCASADYRDPKRNTIYFGEGSWLTVV.

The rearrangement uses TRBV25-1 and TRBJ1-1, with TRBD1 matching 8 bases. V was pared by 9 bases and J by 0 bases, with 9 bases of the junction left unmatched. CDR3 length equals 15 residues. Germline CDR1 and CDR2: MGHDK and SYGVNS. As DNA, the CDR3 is TGTGCCAGTCAGTCCAGGGGGCCGATGAACACTGAAGCTTTCTTT. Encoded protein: CASQSRGPMNTEAFF.

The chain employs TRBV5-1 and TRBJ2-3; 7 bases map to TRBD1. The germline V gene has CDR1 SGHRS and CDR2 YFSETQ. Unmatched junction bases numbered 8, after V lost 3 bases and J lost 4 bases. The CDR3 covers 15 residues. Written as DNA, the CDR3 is TGCGCCAGCAGCTCGACAGGGTTCGCAGCAGATACGCAGTATTTT. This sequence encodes CASSSTGFAADTQYF.

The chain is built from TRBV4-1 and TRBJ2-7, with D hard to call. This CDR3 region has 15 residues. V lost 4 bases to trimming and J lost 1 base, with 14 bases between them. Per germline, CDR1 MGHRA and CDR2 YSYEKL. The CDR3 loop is CASSRYSLPSYEQYF. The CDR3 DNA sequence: TGCGCCAGCAGCCGATATAGCCTCCCATCCTACGAGCAGTACTTC.

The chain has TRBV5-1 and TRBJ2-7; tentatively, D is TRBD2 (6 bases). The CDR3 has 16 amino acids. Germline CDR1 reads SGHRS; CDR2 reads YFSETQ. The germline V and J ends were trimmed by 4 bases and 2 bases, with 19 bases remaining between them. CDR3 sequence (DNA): TGCGCCAGCAGCCAGGGAGGTTTAGGACCAGCCTACGAGCAGTACTTC. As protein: CASSQGGLGPAYEQYF.

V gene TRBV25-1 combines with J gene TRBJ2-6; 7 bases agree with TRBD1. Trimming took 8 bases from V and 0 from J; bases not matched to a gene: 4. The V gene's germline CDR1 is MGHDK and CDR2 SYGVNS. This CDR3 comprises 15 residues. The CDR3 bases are TGTGCCAGCGGGACAGTCGTCTCTGGGGCCAACGTCCTGACTTTC. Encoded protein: CASGTVVSGANVLTF.

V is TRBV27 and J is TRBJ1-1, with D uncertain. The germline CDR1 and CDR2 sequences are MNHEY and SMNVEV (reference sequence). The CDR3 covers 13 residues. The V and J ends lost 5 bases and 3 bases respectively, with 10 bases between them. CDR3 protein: CASSAARDTEAFF. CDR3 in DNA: TGTGCCAGCAGTGCTGCGCGGGACACTGAAGCTTTCTTT.

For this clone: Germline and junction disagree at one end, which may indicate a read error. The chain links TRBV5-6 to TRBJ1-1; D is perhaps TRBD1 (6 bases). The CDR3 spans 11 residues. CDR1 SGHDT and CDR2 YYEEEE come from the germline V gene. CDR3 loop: CASNYGQTLTF. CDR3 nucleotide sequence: TGTGCCAGCAACTACGGACAGACCCTAACTTTT.

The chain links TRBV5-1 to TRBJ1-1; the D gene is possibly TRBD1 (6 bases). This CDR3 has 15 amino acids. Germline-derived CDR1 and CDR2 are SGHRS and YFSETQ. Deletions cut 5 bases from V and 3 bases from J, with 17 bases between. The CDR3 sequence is CASRDSSFGDTEAFF. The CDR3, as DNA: TGCGCCAGCAGGGACAGCTCGTTTGGTGACACTGAAGCTTTCTTT.

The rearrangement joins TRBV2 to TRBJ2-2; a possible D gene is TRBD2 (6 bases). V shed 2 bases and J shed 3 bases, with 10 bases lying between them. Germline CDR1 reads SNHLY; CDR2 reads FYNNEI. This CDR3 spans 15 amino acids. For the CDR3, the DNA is TGTGCCAGCAGTGAACAGGGACTCTACACCGGGGAGCTGTTTTTT. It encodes CASSEQGLYTGELFF.

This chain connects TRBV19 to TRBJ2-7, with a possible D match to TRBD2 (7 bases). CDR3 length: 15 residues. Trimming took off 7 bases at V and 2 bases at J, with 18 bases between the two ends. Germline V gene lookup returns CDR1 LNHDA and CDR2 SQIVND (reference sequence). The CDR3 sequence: CASTPSGGQAYEQYF. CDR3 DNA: TGTGCCAGTACTCCCTCCGGGGGGCAGGCCTACGAGCAGTACTTC. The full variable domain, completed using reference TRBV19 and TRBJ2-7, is DGGITQSPKYLFRKEGQNVTLSCEQNLNHDAMYWYRQDPGQGLRLIYYSQIVNDFQKGDIAEGYSVSREKKESFPLTVTSAQKNPTAFYLCASTPSGGQAYEQYFGPGTRLTVT.

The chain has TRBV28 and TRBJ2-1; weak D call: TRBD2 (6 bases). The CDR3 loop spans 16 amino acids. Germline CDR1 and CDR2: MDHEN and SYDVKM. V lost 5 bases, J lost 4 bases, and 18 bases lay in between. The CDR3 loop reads CASSTQLSGRYNEQFF. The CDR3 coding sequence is TGTGCCAGCAGTACCCAACTTAGCGGAAGGTACAATGAGCAGTTCTTC.

The CDR3 reads CASSMTGRTSEQYF. The CDR3 DNA sequence: TGTGCCAGTAGTATGACGGGGAGGACTAGCGAGCAGTACTTC. The chain employs TRBV19 and TRBJ2-7; 7 nucleotides match TRBD2. The V and J ends lost 3 bases and 6 bases, in that order; junction bases with no gene match: 8. The CDR3 is 14 residues long. Germline V gene sequence: CDR1 LNHDA, CDR2 SQIVND (reference sequence).

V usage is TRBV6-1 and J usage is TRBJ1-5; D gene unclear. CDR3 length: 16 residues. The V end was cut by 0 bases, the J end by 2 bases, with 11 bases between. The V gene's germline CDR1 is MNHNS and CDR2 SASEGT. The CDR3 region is CASSEARVGGNQPQHF. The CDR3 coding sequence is TGTGCCAGCAGTGAAGCCCGGGTGGGAGGCAATCAGCCCCAGCATTTT.

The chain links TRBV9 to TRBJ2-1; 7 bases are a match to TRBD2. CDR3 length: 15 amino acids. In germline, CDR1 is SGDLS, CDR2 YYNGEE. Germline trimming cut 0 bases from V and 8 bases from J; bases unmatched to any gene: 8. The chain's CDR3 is CASSVAPAGVDEQFF. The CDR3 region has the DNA TGTGCCAGCAGCGTAGCTCCGGCGGGAGTGGATGAGCAGTTCTTC.

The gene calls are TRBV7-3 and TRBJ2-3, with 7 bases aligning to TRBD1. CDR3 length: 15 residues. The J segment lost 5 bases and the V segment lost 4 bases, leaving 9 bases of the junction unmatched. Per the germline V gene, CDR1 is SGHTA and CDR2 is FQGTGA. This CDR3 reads CASSSQGFGGDTQYF. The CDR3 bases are TGTGCCAGCAGCTCACAGGGGTTCGGTGGAGATACGCAGTATTTT.

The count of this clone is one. The CDR3 loop reads CASSLDSHGYTF. CDR3 DNA sequence: TGTGCCAGCAGCTTGGACAGCCATGGCTACACCTTC. The chain couples TRBV5-4 to TRBJ1-2; D gene unclear. This CDR3 is 12 amino acids long. CDR1 is SGHNT and CDR2 is YYREEE in the germline V gene (reference sequence). The V end was cut by 0 bases, the J end by 6 bases, with 6 bases between.

CDR3 residues: CASGPGRDTLTEAFF. The CDR3 DNA follows: TGTGCCAGCGGGCCAGGGCGGGATACGCTCACTGAAGCTTTCTTT. The chain carries TRBV6-5 and TRBJ1-1; D is possibly TRBD1 (5 bases). Germline loops: CDR1 MNHEY, CDR2 SVGAGI. The CDR3 has 15 residues. Trimming left V 8 bases short and J 4 bases short, with 20 bases between.

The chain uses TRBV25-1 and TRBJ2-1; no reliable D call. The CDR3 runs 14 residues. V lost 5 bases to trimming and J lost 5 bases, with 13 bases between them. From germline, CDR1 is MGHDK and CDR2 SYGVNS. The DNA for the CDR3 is TGTGCCAGCAGTTCAGGTAATTGGGACAATGAGCAGTTCTTC. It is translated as CASSSGNWDNEQFF.

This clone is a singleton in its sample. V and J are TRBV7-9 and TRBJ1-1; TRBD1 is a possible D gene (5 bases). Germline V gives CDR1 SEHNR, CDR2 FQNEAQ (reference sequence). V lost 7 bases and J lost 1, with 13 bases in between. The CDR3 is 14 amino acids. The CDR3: CASTDQGSNTEAFF. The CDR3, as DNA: TGTGCCAGCACCGATCAGGGCTCGAACACTGAAGCTTTCTTT. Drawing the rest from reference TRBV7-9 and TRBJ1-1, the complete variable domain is DTGVSQNPRHKITKRGQNVTFRCDPISEHNRLYWYRQTLGQGPEFLTYFQNEAQLEKSRLLSDRFSAERPKGSFSTLEIQRTEQGDSAMYLCASTDQGSNTEAFFGQGTRLTVV.